A single sample gave rise to the 10 T cell receptor beta chains below, sequenced in a study of shared clonotypes between healthy human individuals. Libraries were prepared by immunoSEQ multiplex PCR; TCRdb keeps only in-frame clonotypes and omits some of them. The repertoire holds about 2 million clones, 85% to 95% seen once, with roughly 0.13% in the top ten. The sample was naive CD4+ T cells sorted from blood. Subset: CD45RA+ positively selected. The receptor source for this set is a man younger than 30 in good health.

The chain combines TRBV11-2 with TRBJ2-7, with 7 bases identical to TRBD2. This CDR3 comprises 17 residues. CDR1 SGHAT and CDR2 FQNNGV come from the germline V gene. The ends lost 0 bases at V and 0 bases at J; junction bases unmatched: 8. The CDR3 is CASSLEGRGFGSYEQYF. CDR3 coding DNA: TGTGCCAGCAGCTTAGAAGGGCGGGGGTTTGGCTCCTACGAGCAGTACTTC.

Remarks on this clone: The same CDR3 is also encoded by other DNA sequences in this sample. In nucleotides, the CDR3 is TGTGCCAGCAGCCTCAACTACGAGCAGTACTTC. It specifies CASSLNYEQYF. V and J are TRBV7-9 and TRBJ2-7, with unresolved D. The CDR3 is 11 amino acids. Trimming took 5 bases from V and 3 from J, leaving 5 bases between them. Germline CDR1 and CDR2: SEHNR and FQNEAQ (reference sequence).

The V and J genes are TRBV6-5 and TRBJ1-1; 8 nucleotides agree with TRBD1. Germline trimming cut 5 bases from V and 7 bases from J; bases unmatched to any gene: 3. This CDR3 spans 12 amino acids. Germline values: CDR1 MNHEY, CDR2 SVGAGI. The CDR3 here is CASSRGQVEAFF. As DNA, the CDR3 is TGTGCCAGCAGTAGGGGACAGGTTGAAGCTTTCTTT.

For this clone: Additional DNA sequences in this sample encode the identical CDR3. This rearrangement joins TRBV5-1 to TRBJ1-1, with D unresolved. Germline V gene data show CDR1 as SGHRS and CDR2 as YFSETQ. The V and J ends lost 0 bases and 1 base respectively, with 4 bases between them. This CDR3 has 13 residues. The CDR3 nucleotides read TGCGCCAGCAGCTTGGGCAAGAACACTGAAGCTTTCTTT. This translates into CASSLGKNTEAFF. Using reference TRBV5-1 and TRBJ1-1 for the parts outside the CDR3, the full variable domain is KAGVTQTPRYLIKTRGQQVTLSCSPISGHRSVSWYQQTPGQGLQFLFEYFSETQRNKGNFPGRFSGRQFSNSRSEMNVSTLELGDSALYLCASSLGKNTEAFFGQGTRLTVV.

The chain links TRBV28 to TRBJ2-1; 12 bases align to TRBD2. Trimming removed 6 bases from V and 14 bases from J; junction bases left unmatched: 8. CDR3 length: 13 amino acids. Per the germline V gene, CDR1 is MDHEN and CDR2 is SYDVKM. The CDR3 loop reads CASRGLAGKLEFF. CDR3 coding DNA: TGTGCCAGCAGAGGACTAGCGGGGAAATTGGAGTTCTTC.

This clone was observed once. The chain links TRBV27 to TRBJ1-4; D perhaps matches TRBD1 (5 bases). The CDR3 sequence is 14 residues long. V was cut by 6 bases and J by 1 base, with 9 bases left in between. CDR1 MNHEY and CDR2 SMNVEV come from the germline V gene (reference sequence). The CDR3 sequence is CASRKGLTNEKLFF. CDR3 DNA sequence: TGTGCCAGCAGAAAGGGGTTAACTAATGAAAAACTGTTTTTT.

V gene TRBV7-9 combines with J gene TRBJ2-2, with 7 bases that match TRBD1. Germline-derived CDR1 and CDR2 are SEHNR and FQNEAQ (reference sequence). V gave up 6 bases and J gave up 6 bases; unmatched junction bases: 4. The CDR3 is made up of 13 amino acids. The CDR3 sequence: CASRTTGSGELFF. CDR3 DNA sequence: TGTGCCAGCAGAACGACAGGGTCCGGGGAGCTGTTTTTT.

The rearrangement links TRBV2 to TRBJ2-7; the match to TRBD1 covers 7 bases. The trim removed 6 bases at V and 2 bases at J, leaving 7 bases unmatched. The CDR3 sequence is 14 residues long. Germline V gene lookup returns CDR1 SNHLY and CDR2 FYNNEI. The CDR3 DNA reads as TGTGCCAGCAGGATACTGACAGGGACCTACGAGCAGTACTTC. Translated, it gives CASRILTGTYEQYF.

Concerning this clone: Other DNA sequences in this sample translate to the same CDR3. V and J are TRBV11-2 and TRBJ2-3; no clear D. V lost 3 bases to trimming and J lost 5 bases, with 6 bases between them. The CDR3 sequence is 12 residues long. Per germline, CDR1 SGHAT and CDR2 FQNNGV. The CDR3 coding sequence is TGTGCCAGCAGCTTCTCCCGAGATACGCAGTATTTT. This encodes CASSFSRDTQYF.

The CDR3: CASSPQLGTSTDTQYF. In DNA form, the CDR3 reads TGCGCCAGCAGCCCGCAACTGGGGACTAGCACAGATACGCAGTATTTT. The V gene is TRBV4-1, the J gene TRBJ2-3; tentatively, D is TRBD2 (6 bases). The CDR3 totals 16 residues. V was trimmed by 4 bases and J by 0 bases, leaving 14 bases between them. Per the germline V gene, CDR1 is MGHRA and CDR2 is YSYEKL.